This passage covers 12 T cell receptor beta chains from one sample sequenced in a study of blood T cell repertoires in COVID-19. The method was immunoSEQ multiplex PCR; TCRdb's version includes in-frame clones alone and lacks a portion of them. The sample lists roughly 180,000 clones; approximately 79% were seen once. Material for sequencing was peripheral blood. The source of these receptors is a woman aged 55-70 years with COVID-19, enrolled during active disease.

The rearrangement links TRBV3-1 (or the pseudogene TRBV3-2) to TRBJ2-5; 8 nucleotides agree with TRBD1. The CDR3 has 22 amino acids. Germline CDR1 LGHDT, CDR2 YNNKEL (reference sequence). V lost 0 bases and J lost 0; bases outside the gene matches: 21. The CDR3 coding sequence is TGTGCCAGCAGCCAAGATACGCCCATCGACAGGGGAAAACCCTCCAACCAAGAGACCCAGTACTTC. Its protein is CASSQDTPIDRGKPSNQETQYF.

The CDR3: CASSFRVNTEAFF. CDR3 sequence (DNA): TGTGCCAGCAGCTTCCGGGTGAACACTGAAGCTTTCTTT. This chain uses TRBV7-2 with TRBJ1-1; D remains unclear. The CDR3 contains 13 residues. CDR1 is SGHTA and CDR2 is FQGNSA in the germline V gene. The germline V and J ends were trimmed by 3 bases and 0 bases, with 5 bases remaining between them.

The V gene is TRBV6-2 or TRBV6-3, the J gene TRBJ1-1, with 9 bases matching TRBD1. CDR3 length: 14 amino acids. Germline trimming cut 0 bases from V and 6 bases from J; bases unmatched to any gene: 2. Germline CDR1 and CDR2: MNHEY and SVGEGT. CDR3 bases: TGTGCCAGCAGTTACTCAACAGGGGGCCCTGAAGCTTTCTTT. It is translated as CASSYSTGGPEAFF.

V is TRBV6-5 and J is TRBJ1-6; D remains ambiguous. Germline loops: CDR1 MNHEY, CDR2 SVGAGI. This CDR3 has 13 residues. The CDR3: CASQIGGNSPLHF. CDR3 nucleotide sequence: TGTGCGTCCCAGATCGGCGGTAATTCACCCCTCCACTTT.

The chain employs TRBV3-1 (or the pseudogene TRBV3-2) and TRBJ2-7, with 8 bases aligning to TRBD2. This CDR3 has 14 residues. V dropped 3 bases and J dropped 2; count of bases not matched to a gene: 3. The germline gives CDR1 LGHDT, CDR2 YNNKEL (reference sequence). The CDR3 region is CASSHRGGPYEQYF. CDR3 nucleotide sequence: TGTGCCAGCAGCCACCGCGGGGGGCCCTACGAGCAGTACTTC.

V is TRBV3-1 (or the pseudogene TRBV3-2) and J is TRBJ2-7; TRBD2 agrees at 15 bases. The J segment lost 3 bases and the V segment lost 3 bases, leaving 6 bases of the junction unmatched. The CDR3 sequence is 17 residues long. Germline V gene lookup returns CDR1 LGHDT and CDR2 YNNKEL (reference sequence). DNA of the CDR3: TGTGCCAGCAGCCACCGAGGGACTAGCGGGAGGATCTACGAGCAGTACTTC. It translates to CASSHRGTSGRIYEQYF.

The CDR3 nucleotides are TGTGCCAGCAGTTTACAGGGGAGCAATCAGCCCCAGCATTTT. It codes for CASSLQGSNQPQHF. The V and J genes are TRBV27 and TRBJ1-5, with TRBD1 as a possible D gene (6 bases). Trimming stripped 2 bases from V and 1 base from J, with 6 bases between. Germline assignment: CDR1 MNHEY and CDR2 SMNVEV (reference sequence). The CDR3 contains 14 residues.

The genes are TRBV27 and TRBJ2-5; D is unresolved. Per the germline V gene, CDR1 is MNHEY and CDR2 is SMNVEV (reference sequence). Trimming took 6 bases from V and 7 from J, leaving 12 bases between them. The CDR3 is 12 amino acids. CDR3 sequence (DNA): TGTGCCAGCAGCCGAGATCCGAGGACCCAGTACTTC. Protein: CASSRDPRTQYF.

The V and J genes are TRBV6-2 or TRBV6-3 and TRBJ2-7; maybe TRBD2 (6 bases). Trimming removed 0 bases at V and 6 bases at J, with 12 bases between. Germline lookup yields CDR1 MNHEY and CDR2 SVGEGT. The CDR3 spans 14 residues. DNA of the CDR3: TGTGCCAGCAGTTACTCTATTTTGGAGGGCGAGCAGTACGTC. Its protein is CASSYSILEGEQYV.

The V and J genes are TRBV3-1 (or the pseudogene TRBV3-2) and TRBJ1-5; D is possibly TRBD1 (5 bases). Trimming took off 1 base at V and 7 bases at J, with 11 bases between the two ends. In germline, CDR1 is LGHDT, CDR2 YNNKEL (reference sequence). CDR3 length equals 14 residues. This CDR3 is CASSQGPKGQPQHF. The DNA for the CDR3 is TGTGCCAGCAGCCAAGGTCCTAAGGGGCAGCCCCAGCATTTT.

The V call is TRBV2, the J call TRBJ2-5; 10 nucleotides line up with TRBD1. Germline CDR1 and CDR2: SNHLY and FYNNEI. J lost 5 bases, V lost 5 bases, and 5 bases had no gene match. The CDR3 is 14 amino acids. DNA of the CDR3: TGTGCCAGCAGTAAGGACAGGGGGATCGAGACCCAGTACTTC. It translates to CASSKDRGIETQYF.

The chain combines TRBV7-2 with TRBJ2-1, with TRBD1 matching 7 bases. CDR3 length: 14 residues. The germline V gene has CDR1 SGHTA and CDR2 FQGNSA. V lost 5 bases and J lost 3; bases outside the gene matches: 4. CDR3 amino acids: CASSLQGYYNEQFF. The DNA of the CDR3 is TGTGCCAGCAGCCTACAGGGGTACTACAATGAGCAGTTCTTC.